The 26 T cell receptor beta chains below all came from one sample that was sequenced in a study of shared clonotypes between healthy human individuals. Using immunoSEQ multiplex PCR, the repertoire was profiled, and TCRdb retains in-frame clones only, with some absent. The sample has 2,500,000 or so clones; around 90% are singletons. The sample comprised naive CD4+ T cells from PBMCs. Regarding subset: CD45RA+ positively selected. The receptors were sampled from a man aged 18 to 30 in good health. Some clones in this sample may be carry-over from other donors' samples.

Comment on this clone: This same CDR3 is encoded by further DNA sequences in the sample. The CDR3 region is CASTTGGHQPQHF. CDR3 sequence (DNA): TGTGCCAGCACAACAGGGGGTCATCAGCCCCAGCATTTT. J is TRBJ1-5 and V is TRBV28, with 8 nucleotides matching TRBD1. The CDR3 runs 13 residues. Germline V CDR1 and CDR2: MDHEN, SYDVKM. With V trimmed by 7 bases and J by 5 bases, 4 bases remained unmatched.

V gene TRBV5-4 combines with J gene TRBJ2-1; the D is unclear. This CDR3 contains 14 residues. Trimming took off 4 bases at V and 9 bases at J, with 17 bases between the two ends. Germline V gene sequence: CDR1 SGHNT, CDR2 YYREEE (reference sequence). The CDR3 region is CASSPPGGELEQFF. The CDR3, as DNA: TGTGCCAGCAGCCCCCCCGGCGGAGAGCTTGAGCAGTTCTTC. The full variable domain, rest sourced from reference TRBV5-4 and TRBJ2-1, is ETGVTQSPTHLIKTRGQQVTLRCSSQSGHNTVSWYQQALGQGPQFIFQYYREEENGRGNFPPRFSGLQFPNYSSELNVNALELDDSALYLCASSPPGGELEQFFGPGTRLTVL.

The CDR3 DNA reads TGCGCCAGCAGCCAAGATAGGGGGACAGGCCTTAGCTATGGCTACACCTTC. Its translation is CASSQDRGTGLSYGYTF. The chain employs TRBV4-1 and TRBJ1-2; 8 positions match TRBD1. The length of the CDR3 is 17 residues. Germline loops: CDR1 MGHRA, CDR2 YSYEKL. The ends lost 0 bases at V and 4 bases at J; junction bases unmatched: 10.

The rearrangement uses TRBV6-5 and TRBJ2-7, with 12 nucleotides matching TRBD2. The CDR3 totals 15 residues. The ends lost 2 bases at V and 3 bases at J; junction bases unmatched: 2. Per the germline V gene, CDR1 is MNHEY and CDR2 is SVGAGI. For the CDR3, the DNA is TGTGCCAGCAGTTACGGGACTAGCGGGCTCTACGAGCAGTACTTC. Residues: CASSYGTSGLYEQYF.

This clone was counted only a few times. Other DNA sequences in the same sample also yield this CDR3. The DNA for the CDR3 is TGTGCCAGCAGCTTGGGACGGAACACTGAAGCTTTCTTT. It yields the protein CASSLGRNTEAFF. The rearrangement uses TRBV5-4 and TRBJ1-1; D gene ambiguous. The CDR3 has 13 residues. Germline CDR1 and CDR2: SGHNT and YYREEE (reference sequence). Trimming shortened V by 0 bases and J by 1 base, and 4 bases separated the two germline ends.

The chain employs TRBV5-1 and TRBJ2-1, with 12 bases fitting TRBD1. The CDR3 is 14 amino acids. Germline V CDR1 and CDR2: SGHRS, YFSETQ. The V segment lost 3 bases and the J segment 7 bases; nucleotides outside the gene matches: 2. For the CDR3, the DNA is TGCGCCAGCAGCTGGGGACAGGGGGCAAATGAGCAGTTCTTC. Its translation: CASSWGQGANEQFF.

A word on this clone: The sample carries other DNA sequences with the same CDR3. V is TRBV5-1 and J is TRBJ1-3; unclear D gene. Trimming removed 4 bases from V and 1 base from J, with 9 bases in between. The CDR3 has 14 amino acids. CDR1 and CDR2 (germline): SGHRS, YFSETQ. The CDR3 DNA reads as TGCGCCAGCAGCCTGACGGTTTCTGGAAACACCATATATTTT. It yields the protein CASSLTVSGNTIYF. Drawing the rest from reference TRBV5-1 and TRBJ1-3, the complete variable domain is KAGVTQTPRYLIKTRGQQVTLSCSPISGHRSVSWYQQTPGQGLQFLFEYFSETQRNKGNFPGRFSGRQFSNSRSEMNVSTLELGDSALYLCASSLTVSGNTIYFGEGSWLTVV.

This chain uses TRBV4-3 with TRBJ2-1; D unclear. Trimming took 3 bases from V and 4 from J, leaving 13 bases between them. The CDR3 length is 15 residues. Germline V gives CDR1 LGHNA, CDR2 YSLEER. The CDR3 region is CASSHSEAVYNEQFF. CDR3 DNA sequence: TGCGCCAGCAGCCATTCGGAAGCAGTATACAATGAGCAGTTCTTC.

The chain employs TRBV5-4 and TRBJ2-2; 10 nucleotides agree with TRBD1. V lost 4 bases and J lost 2; bases outside the gene matches: 5. CDR1 and CDR2 from the germline V gene are SGHNT and YYREEE (reference sequence). CDR3 length: 16 residues. The CDR3 DNA reads as TGTGCCAGCAGCGCCCGGGACAGGGGAAACACCGGGGAGCTGTTTTTT. Its protein product is CASSARDRGNTGELFF. Using reference TRBV5-4 and TRBJ2-2 for the parts outside the CDR3, the full variable domain is ETGVTQSPTHLIKTRGQQVTLRCSSQSGHNTVSWYQQALGQGPQFIFQYYREEENGRGNFPPRFSGLQFPNYSSELNVNALELDDSALYLCASSARDRGNTGELFFGEGSRLTVL.

The J gene is TRBJ1-2, the V gene TRBV30; D is unclear. The length of the CDR3 is 13 residues. Trimming left V 4 bases short and J 2 bases short, with 11 bases between. From germline, CDR1 is GTSNPN and CDR2 SVGIG (reference sequence). CDR3 sequence: CAWKRQVNYGYTF. CDR3 sequence (DNA): TGTGCCTGGAAAAGACAAGTGAACTATGGCTACACCTTC.

This chain connects TRBV9 to TRBJ2-2; either TRBD1 or TRBD2 may fit D (5 bases each). Trimming shortened V by 4 bases and J by 2 bases, and 15 bases separated the two germline ends. The CDR3 length is 16 residues. CDR1 is SGDLS, CDR2 YYNGEE, per germline. The CDR3 here is CASSRHHGANTGELFF. The CDR3 DNA follows: TGTGCCAGCAGCCGCCACCACGGGGCTAACACCGGGGAGCTGTTTTTT. Complete variable domain (other parts from reference TRBV9 and TRBJ2-2): DSGVTQTPKHLITATGQRVTLRCSPRSGDLSVYWYQQSLDQGLQFLIQYYNGEERAKGNILERFSAQQFPDLHSELNLSSLELGDSALYFCASSRHHGANTGELFFGEGSRLTVL.

This chain uses TRBV27 with TRBJ2-3; D is undetermined. CDR1 is MNHEY, CDR2 SMNVEV, per germline (reference sequence). V gave up 10 bases and J gave up 1 base, with 12 bases separating them. This CDR3 region has 13 residues. In DNA, the CDR3 is TGTGCCACCAGACTCCCTGGCACAGATACGCAGTATTTT. Translated: CATRLPGTDTQYF.

The chain joins TRBV28 to TRBJ2-1, with D hard to call. Germline loops: CDR1 MDHEN, CDR2 SYDVKM. Trimming removed 5 bases from V and 6 bases from J, with 2 bases in between. The CDR3 has 10 amino acids. The CDR3 bases are TGTGCCAGCAGTATCAATGAGCAGTTCTTC. This sequence encodes CASSINEQFF.

This clone has just one count. The J gene is TRBJ2-5, the V gene TRBV5-1, with a tentative D call TRBD2 (5 bases). The J call could be wrong; TRBJ2-7 is a better fit for the DNA end. The germline V gene has CDR1 SGHRS and CDR2 YFSETQ. The CDR3 totals 16 residues. The CDR3 nucleotides are TGCGCCAGCAGCTTGGAAGGGAGCCGCTATTCCTACGAGCAGTACTTC. Translation gives CASSLEGSRYSYEQYF.

The chain carries TRBV11-3 and TRBJ2-3; the match to TRBD1 covers 7 bases. The germline CDR1 and CDR2 sequences are SGHNT and YENEEA. The length of the CDR3 is 15 residues. With V trimmed by 3 bases and J by 0 bases, 3 bases remained unmatched. The CDR3 region has the DNA TGTGCCAGCAGCTTTACGGGACAGAGCACAGATACGCAGTATTTT. It codes for CASSFTGQSTDTQYF.

This chain connects TRBV25-1 to TRBJ2-7, with D unresolved. V was trimmed by 3 bases and J by 3 bases, leaving 12 bases between them. This CDR3 has 14 amino acids. Germline assignment: CDR1 MGHDK and CDR2 SYGVNS. The CDR3 nucleotides read TGTGCCAGCAGTGAGTCGGAGTTCCACTACGAGCAGTACTTC. Translation: CASSESEFHYEQYF.

The gene calls are TRBV2 and TRBJ2-3; D unresolved. V lost 6 bases, J lost 1 base, and 5 bases lay in between. CDR3 length: 12 amino acids. Looked up from germline, CDR1 is SNHLY and CDR2 is FYNNEI. The CDR3 DNA reads TGTGCCAGCAGGCGAGGCACAGATACGCAGTATTTT. Its protein is CASRRGTDTQYF.

V is TRBV19 and J is TRBJ1-5; D gene ambiguous. Trimming took off 4 bases at V and 9 bases at J, with 13 bases between the two ends. CDR1 is LNHDA, CDR2 SQIVND, per germline (reference sequence). This CDR3 spans 13 amino acids. In nucleotides, the CDR3 is TGTGCCAGTAGTACTCGGACTTGGTGGCCCCAGCATTTT. It translates to CASSTRTWWPQHF.

The J gene is TRBJ2-7, the V gene TRBV6-5, with D possibly TRBD1 on 5 matching bases. Trimming took off 6 bases at V and 4 bases at J, with 10 bases between the two ends. There are 12 residues in the CDR3. CDR1 MNHEY and CDR2 SVGAGI come from the germline V gene. The CDR3 DNA is TGTGCCAGCAGGGTTGGGGCTTACGAGCAGTACTTC. This codes for CASRVGAYEQYF.

V and J are TRBV11-3 and TRBJ2-2; D unclear. V shed 3 bases and J shed 0 bases, with 8 bases lying between them. The CDR3 loop spans 15 amino acids. Germline CDR1 is SGHNT and CDR2 is YENEEA. CDR3 nucleotides: TGTGCCAGCAGCTTGAGAATGGCGAACACCGGGGAGCTGTTTTTT. Residues: CASSLRMANTGELFF. The full variable domain, rest sourced from reference TRBV11-3 and TRBJ2-2, is EAGVVQSPRYKIIEKKQPVAFWCNPISGHNTLYWYLQNLGQGPELLIRYENEEAVDDSQLPKDRFSAERLKGVDSTLKIQPAELGDSAVYLCASSLRMANTGELFFGEGSRLTVL.

J is TRBJ2-5 and V is TRBV29-1, with D perhaps being TRBD1 or TRBD2 (5 bases each). Germline CDR1 reads SQVTM; CDR2 reads ANQGSEA. V shed 6 bases and J shed 5 bases, with 16 bases lying between them. CDR3 length: 13 residues. The CDR3 spells CSVATRQIETQYF. The CDR3 nucleotides are TGCAGCGTCGCCACTAGACAGATCGAGACCCAGTACTTC.

This chain connects TRBV7-9 to TRBJ2-2; D possibly matches TRBD1 or TRBD2 (5 bases each). The V end lost 5 bases, the J end lost 6 bases, and 22 bases lay between the germline ends. Germline lookup yields CDR1 SEHNR and CDR2 FQNEAQ (reference sequence). CDR3 length: 17 residues. This CDR3 reads CASSGGPGRPDPGELFF. The CDR3 DNA is TGTGCCAGCAGCGGTGGGCCGGGACGCCCGGACCCCGGGGAGCTGTTTTTT.

In nucleotides, the CDR3 is TGTGCCAGCAGCCCGCCCGAACCGGGCGAGCAGTACTTC. This gives the protein CASSPPEPGEQYF. The chain joins TRBV7-9 to TRBJ2-5; D unresolved. The last part of the DNA fits TRBJ2-7 better; the J call may be wrong. Germline CDR1 SEHNR, CDR2 FQNEAQ (reference sequence). There are 13 residues in the CDR3.

The chain carries TRBV30 and TRBJ1-4; D possibly corresponds to TRBD1 (6 bases). The ends were cut back, 1 base at V and 3 bases at J, with 9 bases in the middle. The CDR3 has 14 residues. Germline lookup yields CDR1 GTSNPN and CDR2 SVGIG (reference sequence). For the CDR3, the DNA is TGTGCCTGGAGTGGGAGGGGGTCTAATGAAAAACTGTTTTTT. Amino acid sequence: CAWSGRGSNEKLFF.

The chain carries TRBV23-1 and TRBJ2-7, with a possible D match to TRBD1 (6 bases). TRBV23-1 is noted as an ORF with a role that remains uncertain. V lost 7 bases and J lost 4, with 14 bases in between. There are 13 residues in the CDR3. CDR3 coding DNA: TGCGCCAGCAACTACGACCAGGGGTACGAGCAGTACTTC. As protein: CASNYDQGYEQYF.

The rearrangement uses TRBV2 and TRBJ1-1; 7 positions agree with TRBD1. CDR1 and CDR2 from the germline V gene are SNHLY and FYNNEI. The CDR3 is 15 residues long. Trimming at V came to 6 bases and at J to 0 bases, leaving 7 bases not matched to a gene. CDR3 loop: CASRDRDGMNTEAFF. The CDR3 region has the DNA TGTGCCAGCAGAGACAGGGATGGGATGAACACTGAAGCTTTCTTT.